This T cell receptor (beta chain) was found in a study of breast tumors, draining lymph nodes, adjacent tissues. Axillary draining lymph nodes of breast cancer patients supplied the node samples. Comments on this clonotype: Germline and junction disagree at one end, which may indicate a read error.

One entry per CDR3 protein, called by TCRdb with MiXCR from the multiplex PCR reads. The repertoire has about 270,000 distinct CDR3 sequences, about 33% of them found once; the top ten carry 0.85% to 1.2%. Germline CDR1 is SGDLS and CDR2 is YYNGEE. This CDR3 has 14 residues. The V and J genes are TRBV9 and TRBJ2-7; 7 nucleotides line up with TRBD1. The sequencing input was axillary lymph node tissue. The receptor was isolated from a female donor with breast cancer. Some clones in this sample may be carry-over from other donors' samples. The CDR3 loop is CASSVDETGYEQSF. The CDR3 DNA reads as TGTGCCAGCAGCGTCGACGAGACAGGGTACGAGCAGTCCTTC.